The 19 T cell receptor beta chains listed next were all sequenced from one sample in a study of shared clonotypes between healthy human individuals. Measured with immunoSEQ multiplex PCR; TCRdb has only the in-frame clones, and not every one. The data hold a few million clones, with roughly 92% observed a single time. Sequencing input: naive CD4+ T cells sorted from blood. Subset reported: CD45RA+ positively selected. The receptors originated from a man between 18 and 35 years old in good health.

This clone showed up just a few times. The chain uses TRBV30 and TRBJ1-1, with 7 bases fitting TRBD1. V lost 5 bases to trimming and J lost 1 base; unmatched junction nucleotides: 4. The germline V gene encodes CDR1 GTSNPN and CDR2 SVGIG (reference sequence). CDR3 length: 13 amino acids. The chain's CDR3 is CAWQQGRNTEAFF. The CDR3 nucleotides are TGTGCCTGGCAACAGGGGAGGAACACTGAAGCTTTCTTT. Supplemented by reference TRBV30 and TRBJ1-1, the full variable domain reads SQTIHQWPATLVQPVGSPLSLECTVEGTSNPNLYWYRQAAGRGLQLLFYSVGIGQISSEVPQNLSASRPQDRQFILSSKKLLLSDSGFYLCAWQQGRNTEAFFGQGTRLTVV.

The rearrangement joins TRBV2 to TRBJ1-2; D perhaps matches TRBD1 (6 bases). The V end was cut by 1 base, the J end by 6 bases, with 9 bases between. CDR3 length equals 13 residues. Looked up from germline, CDR1 is SNHLY and CDR2 is FYNNEI. The CDR3 reads CASSEVRGNGYTF. The CDR3 DNA follows: TGTGCCAGCAGTGAAGTAAGGGGGAATGGCTACACCTTC.

The rearrangement links TRBV11-3 to TRBJ2-3; no reliable D call. This CDR3 is 14 amino acids long. Trimming took off 5 bases at V and 0 bases at J, with 9 bases between the two ends. Germline CDR1 and CDR2: SGHNT and YENEEA. The CDR3 loop reads CASSPRASTDTQYF. The DNA for the CDR3 is TGTGCCAGCAGCCCCCGGGCTAGCACAGATACGCAGTATTTT.

The chain combines TRBV27 with TRBJ1-1; no clear D gene. The CDR3 consists of 13 residues. Germline V gene data show CDR1 as MNHEY and CDR2 as SMNVEV (reference sequence). Trimming took 3 bases from V and 4 from J, leaving 9 bases between them. The CDR3 region has the DNA TGTGCCAGCAGTTTTAGGGCCCCCACTGAAGCTTTCTTT. This encodes CASSFRAPTEAFF.

V usage is TRBV7-2 and J usage is TRBJ1-5, with 7 bases lining up with TRBD1. The CDR3 has 15 amino acids. Trimming cost V 5 bases and J 1 base; bases outside gene matches: 5. CDR1 is SGHTA, CDR2 FQGNSA, per germline. The CDR3: CASSMTGISNQPQHF. The CDR3 DNA reads TGTGCCAGCAGCATGACAGGGATAAGCAATCAGCCCCAGCATTTT. The whole variable domain, filled in from reference TRBV7-2 and TRBJ1-5, reads GAGVSQSPSNKVTEKGKDVELRCDPISGHTALYWYRQSLGQGLEFLIYFQGNSAPDKSGLPSDRFSAERTGGSVSTLTIQRTQQEDSAVYLCASSMTGISNQPQHFGDGTRLSIL.

Worth noting for this clone: The sample holds other DNA sequences that translate to the same CDR3. This chain connects TRBV9 to TRBJ2-7; D might be TRBD2 (5 bases). Germline CDR1 and CDR2: SGDLS and YYNGEE. Trimming removed 0 bases at V and 2 bases at J, with 9 bases between. CDR3 length: 14 residues. The CDR3 DNA follows: TGTGCCAGCAGCGTAGGGACTGGCACCTACGAGCAGTACTTC. This translates into CASSVGTGTYEQYF.

The V gene is TRBV6-6, the J gene TRBJ1-6; 8 bases agree with TRBD1. After removal of 0 bases from V and 7 bases from J, the junction contained 5 bases not matched to a gene. CDR1 is MNHNY, CDR2 SVGAGI, per germline (reference sequence). The CDR3 loop spans 16 amino acids. The chain's CDR3 is CASSYSRTGRNSPLHF. DNA of the CDR3: TGTGCCAGCAGTTACTCACGGACAGGGCGGAATTCACCCCTCCACTTT.

To note about this clone: Other DNA sequences in the sample encode the same CDR3. V is TRBV30 and J is TRBJ2-3; D is uncertain. This CDR3 comprises 12 residues. Trimming took 0 bases from V and 3 from J, leaving 4 bases between them. CDR1 and CDR2 from the germline V gene are GTSNPN and SVGIG (reference sequence). CDR3 in DNA: TGTGCCTGGAGTGTATTAACAGATACGCAGTATTTT. Translated, it gives CAWSVLTDTQYF.

The V and J genes are TRBV5-4 and TRBJ2-5, with no clear D. The V end lost 0 bases, the J end lost 3 bases, and 12 bases lay between the germline ends. The CDR3 sequence is 15 residues long. Per the germline V gene, CDR1 is SGHNT and CDR2 is YYREEE (reference sequence). In nucleotides, the CDR3 is TGTGCCAGCAGCTTGGGCAACCTAAGAGAAGAGACCCAGTACTTC. Residues: CASSLGNLREETQYF. The variable domain in full, with the rest retrieved from reference TRBV5-4 and TRBJ2-5, is ETGVTQSPTHLIKTRGQQVTLRCSSQSGHNTVSWYQQALGQGPQFIFQYYREEENGRGNFPPRFSGLQFPNYSSELNVNALELDDSALYLCASSLGNLREETQYFGPGTRLLVL.

With regard to this clone: This sample includes further DNA sequences coding for the same CDR3. The chain couples TRBV25-1 to TRBJ2-7; D is perhaps TRBD1 (5 bases). Germline-derived CDR1 and CDR2 are MGHDK and SYGVNS. The CDR3 contains 14 residues. The V end was cut by 3 bases, the J end by 1 base, with 10 bases between. The DNA for the CDR3 is TGTGCCAGCAGTGAGGTGTCAGGGTCCTACGAGCAGTACTTC. It yields the protein CASSEVSGSYEQYF.

This clone was observed a single time. The genes are TRBV6-5 and TRBJ2-7; a possible D gene is TRBD2 (6 bases). This CDR3 is built from 16 residues. Germline CDR1 and CDR2: MNHEY and SVGAGI. V lost 0 bases and J lost 1, with 13 bases in between. CDR3 in amino acids: CASSYSIAEGSYEQYF. The DNA of the CDR3 is TGTGCCAGCAGTTACTCGATAGCGGAGGGTTCCTACGAGCAGTACTTC.

This clone was picked up a small number of times. The chain is built from TRBV4-1 and TRBJ1-4; no reliable D call. Germline CDR1 and CDR2: MGHRA and YSYEKL. V was clipped by 0 bases and J by 0 bases, with 5 bases between them. The CDR3 covers 15 residues. CDR3 in DNA: TGCGCCAGCAGCCAAGAAACAGCAACTAATGAAAAACTGTTTTTT. Amino acids: CASSQETATNEKLFF.

The V gene is TRBV7-2, the J gene TRBJ2-7; D may match TRBD1 or TRBD2 (6 bases each). This CDR3 contains 15 residues. Between the trimmed V and J ends, which lost 6 bases and 3 bases, there was a span of 18 bases. Germline V lookup: CDR1 SGHTA, CDR2 FQGNSA. The CDR3 bases are TGTGCCAGCAGTCCTCTCGAGGGGGGTAACTACGAGCAGTACTTC. This encodes CASSPLEGGNYEQYF.

This rearrangement joins TRBV6-1 to TRBJ2-7; unclear D gene. Trimming took 3 bases from V and 6 from J, leaving 3 bases between them. The CDR3 contains 10 residues. Per the germline V gene, CDR1 is MNHNS and CDR2 is SASEGT. CDR3 coding DNA: TGTGCCAGCAGTGAGGGCGAGCAGTACTTC. Translation gives CASSEGEQYF.

This rearrangement joins TRBV19 to TRBJ2-2, with D perhaps matching TRBD2 (5 bases). Trimming removed 6 bases at V and 3 bases at J, with 11 bases between. Germline V CDR1 and CDR2: LNHDA, SQIVND (reference sequence). The length of the CDR3 is 14 residues. The DNA for the CDR3 is TGTGCCAGTAGGGCTAGCTTCGACACCGGGGAGCTGTTTTTT. This sequence encodes CASRASFDTGELFF.

The chain couples TRBV6-1 to TRBJ2-7; D gene uncertain. V was trimmed by 2 bases and J by 6 bases, leaving 11 bases between them. The CDR3 runs 13 residues. Germline-derived CDR1 and CDR2 are MNHNS and SASEGT. CDR3 DNA: TGTGCCAGCAGTGAACCCTTTGTATCCGAGCAGTACTTC. It encodes CASSEPFVSEQYF.

Turning to this clone: The junction departs from germline at one end; a sequencing error may be responsible. DNA of the CDR3: TGTGCCAGCAGCCAATTACTAGCGGGAGGGCCAGATGCGCAGTATTTT. Protein product: CASSQLLAGGPDAQYF. This rearrangement joins TRBV14 to TRBJ2-3; 13 bases are a match to TRBD2. Germline assignment: CDR1 SGHDN and CDR2 FVKESK. This CDR3 is built from 16 residues.

This chain uses TRBV19 with TRBJ1-5, with D unresolved. Trimming pared 6 bases from V and 0 bases from J, leaving 12 bases between. The CDR3 length is 15 residues. Germline lookup yields CDR1 LNHDA and CDR2 SQIVND (reference sequence). DNA for the CDR3: TGTGCCAGTAGCGCCGGCGGTTTTAGCAATCAGCCCCAGCATTTT. This translates into CASSAGGFSNQPQHF.

The chain is built from TRBV30 and TRBJ1-5; a weak D match, TRBD1 (5 bases). Trimming pared 2 bases from V and 3 bases from J, leaving 17 bases between. Germline loops: CDR1 GTSNPN, CDR2 SVGIG (reference sequence). This CDR3 contains 16 residues. CDR3 sequence (DNA): TGTGCCTGGAGTCCTCCAACCGGGGCATTCAATCAGCCCCAGCATTTT. Encoded protein: CAWSPPTGAFNQPQHF.